This T cell receptor (beta chain) was recovered during a study of PD-1 blockade in classical Hodgkin lymphoma. Overall study context: Every 2 weeks, patients had 3 mg/kg nivolumab intravenously. Overall study findings and caveats: Newly diagnosed patients were reported to start with lower TCR diversity than healthy donors. The CD4+ diversity rise by C4D1 was clearest in complete responders.

The V segment lost 4 bases and the J segment 8 bases; nucleotides outside the gene matches: 10. There are 15 residues in the CDR3. CDR1 is SGHTA and CDR2 is FQGNSA in the germline V gene. The repertoire was sequenced with immunoSEQ multiplex PCR; TCRdb's copy has only in-frame clones and lacks some. The repertoire consists of tens of thousands of clones, with under 70% occurring once and the leading ten covering over 12%. Exposure to brentuximab vedotin varied, and each patient had relapsed following autologous stem cell transplantation. Classification of best responses gave complete response, partial response or progressive disease. To note about this clone: Its specificity is unknown.

Here the sequenced sample was peripheral blood mononuclear cells (PBMCs), taken before the second cycle of nivolumab. J is TRBJ1-4 and V is TRBV7-2; 7 nucleotides agree with TRBD1. The sequence came from a human donor with classical Hodgkin lymphoma. CDR3 residues: CASSSRGTAHEKLFF. The CDR3 DNA reads as TGTGCCAGCAGCTCCCGTGGGACAGCTCACGAAAAACTGTTTTTT.